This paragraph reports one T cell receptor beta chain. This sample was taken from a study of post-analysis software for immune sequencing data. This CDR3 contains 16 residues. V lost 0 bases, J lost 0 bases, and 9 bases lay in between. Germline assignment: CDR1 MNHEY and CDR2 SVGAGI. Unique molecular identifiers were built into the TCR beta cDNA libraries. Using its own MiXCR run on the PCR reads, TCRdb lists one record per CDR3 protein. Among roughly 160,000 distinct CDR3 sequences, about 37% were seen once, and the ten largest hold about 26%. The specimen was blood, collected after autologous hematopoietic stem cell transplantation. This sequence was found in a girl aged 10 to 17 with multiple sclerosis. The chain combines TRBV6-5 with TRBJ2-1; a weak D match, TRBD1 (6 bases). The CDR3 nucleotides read TGTGCCAGCAGTTACTCGGGCAGGGGCTCCTACAATGAGCAGTTCTTC. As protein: CASSYSGRGSYNEQFF.